This T cell receptor beta chain was recovered during a study of memory CD4+ T cells and cytomegalovirus serostatus. This clone was counted only a few times. Here immunoSEQ multiplex PCR was the method, and the copy in TCRdb shows in-frame clones only, minus some. The table includes 50,000 to 65,000 clones, around 78% detected once. The germline V gene has CDR1 SQVTM and CDR2 ANQGSEA. Trimming stripped 6 bases from V and 0 bases from J, with 11 bases between. The CDR3 covers 13 residues. The sort gate was single viable CD3+CD4+CD8-CD45RO+ cells for memory CD4+ T cells. This receptor was taken from an adult in good health and CMV-seronegative. This chain joins TRBV29-1 and TRBJ1-1; perhaps TRBD1 as D (5 bases). The sample comprised memory CD4+ T cells from blood. The CDR3 sequence is CSVDSTMNTEAFF. CDR3 DNA: TGCAGCGTCGACAGCACCATGAACACTGAAGCTTTCTTT.